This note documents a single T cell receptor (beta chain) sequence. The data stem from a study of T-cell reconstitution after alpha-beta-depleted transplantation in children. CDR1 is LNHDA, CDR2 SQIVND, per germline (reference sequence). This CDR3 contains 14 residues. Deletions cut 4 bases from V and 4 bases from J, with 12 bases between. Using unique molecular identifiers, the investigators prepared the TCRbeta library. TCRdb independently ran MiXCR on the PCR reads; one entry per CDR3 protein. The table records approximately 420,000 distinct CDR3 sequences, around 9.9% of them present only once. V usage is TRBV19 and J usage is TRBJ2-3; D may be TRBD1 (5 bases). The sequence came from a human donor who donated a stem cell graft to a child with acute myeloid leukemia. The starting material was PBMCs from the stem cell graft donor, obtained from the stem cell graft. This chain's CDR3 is CASSRVTVSDTQYF. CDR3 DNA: TGTGCCAGTAGTAGGGTGACAGTCTCAGATACGCAGTATTTT.